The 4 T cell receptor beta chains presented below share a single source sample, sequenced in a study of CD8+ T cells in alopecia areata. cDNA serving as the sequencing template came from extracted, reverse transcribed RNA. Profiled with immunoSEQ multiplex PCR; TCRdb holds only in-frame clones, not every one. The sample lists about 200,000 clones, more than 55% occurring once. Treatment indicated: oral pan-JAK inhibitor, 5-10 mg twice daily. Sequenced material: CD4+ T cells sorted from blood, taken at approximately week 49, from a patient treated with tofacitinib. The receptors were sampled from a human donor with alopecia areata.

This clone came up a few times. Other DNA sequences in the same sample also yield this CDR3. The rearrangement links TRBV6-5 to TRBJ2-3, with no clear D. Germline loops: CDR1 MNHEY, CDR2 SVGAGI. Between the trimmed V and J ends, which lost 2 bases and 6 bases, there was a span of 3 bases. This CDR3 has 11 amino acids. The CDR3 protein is CASSYGDTQYF. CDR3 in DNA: TGTGCCAGCAGTTACGGCGATACGCAGTATTTT.

In DNA form, the CDR3 reads TGCGCCAGCAGCCAAAACAACGGAAGGGGAACCTACGAGCAGTACTTC. Translation gives CASSQNNGRGTYEQYF. V gene TRBV4-1 combines with J gene TRBJ2-7; perhaps TRBD1 as D (5 bases). CDR3 length equals 16 residues. The germline gives CDR1 MGHRA, CDR2 YSYEKL. V lost 2 bases, J lost 2 bases, and 16 bases lay in between.

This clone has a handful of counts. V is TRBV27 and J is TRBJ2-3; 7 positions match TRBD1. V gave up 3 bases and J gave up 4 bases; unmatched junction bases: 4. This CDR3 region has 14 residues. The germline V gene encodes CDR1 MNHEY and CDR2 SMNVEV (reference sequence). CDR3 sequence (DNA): TGTGCCAGCAGTTTTGACAGGGTTGCAGATACGCAGTATTTT. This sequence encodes CASSFDRVADTQYF.

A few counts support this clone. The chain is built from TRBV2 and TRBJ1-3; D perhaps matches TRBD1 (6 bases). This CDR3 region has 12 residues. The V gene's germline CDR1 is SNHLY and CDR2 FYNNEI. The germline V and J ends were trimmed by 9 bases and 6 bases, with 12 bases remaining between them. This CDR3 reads CASRRGTNTIYF. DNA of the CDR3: TGTGCCAGTCGCAGGGGAACAAACACCATATATTTT.